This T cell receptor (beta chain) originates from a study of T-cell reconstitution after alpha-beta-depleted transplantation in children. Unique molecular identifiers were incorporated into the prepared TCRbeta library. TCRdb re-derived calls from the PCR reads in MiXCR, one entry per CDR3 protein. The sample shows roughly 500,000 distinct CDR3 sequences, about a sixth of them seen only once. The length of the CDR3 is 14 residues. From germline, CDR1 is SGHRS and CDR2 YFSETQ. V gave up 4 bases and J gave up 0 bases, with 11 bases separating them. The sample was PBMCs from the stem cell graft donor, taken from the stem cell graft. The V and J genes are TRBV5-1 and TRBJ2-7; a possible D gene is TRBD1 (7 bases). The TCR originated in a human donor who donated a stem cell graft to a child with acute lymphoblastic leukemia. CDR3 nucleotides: TGCGCCAGCAGCGGGACAGCGGGCTCCTACGAGCAGTACTTC. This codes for CASSGTAGSYEQYF.